Presented here are 27 T cell receptor beta chains from one specimen sequenced in a study of blood T cells in healthy people across ages (dated by TCRdb to the mid-2010s). To prepare the library, 5' RACE was applied. The sequencer listed for this sample is Illumina HiSeq 2500. A second PCR of roughly 7 to 11 cycles was performed with a sample-barcoded 5' primer and a J-beta primer mix. The public reads were reprocessed in TCRdb via fastp at Q25 and MiXCR, keeping in-frame beta chains. Rows are combined by CDR3 protein, so each entry shows the most common genes and DNA. The sample data list about 720,000 distinct CDR3 sequences, and 22% of these were observed just once. The ten largest clones represent under 25% of the sample. The specimen sequenced was blood. These receptors were obtained from a man aged 70 or older in good health.

This CDR3 is CASSLVLLAAKEETQYF. The CDR3 DNA follows: TGTGCCAGCAGCTTGGTCCTACTAGCCGCAAAAGAAGAGACCCAGTACTTC. The V call is TRBV5-5, the J call TRBJ2-5; tentatively, D is TRBD2 (6 bases). The CDR3 loop spans 17 amino acids. V dropped 0 bases and J dropped 3 bases, with 18 bases sitting between them. Germline values: CDR1 SGHKS, CDR2 YYEKEE (reference sequence).

This clonotype was observed a handful of times. The genes are TRBV6-5 and TRBJ2-2; D gene ambiguous. V dropped 9 bases and J dropped 2 bases, with 7 bases sitting between them. This CDR3 is 12 amino acids long. In germline, CDR1 is MNHEY, CDR2 SVGAGI. The CDR3 DNA is TGTGCCAGTTGGGGAAACACCGGGGAGCTGTTTTTT. Amino acid sequence: CASWGNTGELFF.

V is TRBV9 and J is TRBJ1-3, with D maybe TRBD1 (6 bases). V lost 3 bases to trimming and J lost 2 bases, with 9 bases between them. Germline V gene sequence: CDR1 SGDLS, CDR2 YYNGEE. The CDR3 totals 14 residues. The CDR3 coding sequence is TGTGCCAGCAGCGCACAGGGCCCTGGAAACACCATATATTTT. Protein product: CASSAQGPGNTIYF.

The table lists this clonotype with a few counts. The chain uses TRBV12-3 or TRBV12-4 and TRBJ1-4; D is possibly TRBD1 (5 bases). V was trimmed by 4 bases and J by 8 bases, leaving 17 bases between them. The CDR3 spans 15 residues. The CDR3 DNA reads as TGTGCCAGCAGTTCCCCTGGGGTGGGGGTGGAAAAACTGTTTTTT. It specifies CASSSPGVGVEKLFF.

This clonotype has more than one count but fewer than ten. This sequence joins TRBV4-3 and TRBJ2-3; TRBD2 matches at 9 bases. The CDR3 spans 16 residues. CDR1 is LGHNA and CDR2 is YSLEER in the germline V gene. V was clipped by 0 bases and J by 1 base; unmatched bases: 2. Here the CDR3 reads CASSQEVAGGTDTQYF. As DNA, the CDR3 is TGCGCCAGCAGCCAAGAGGTAGCGGGAGGCACAGATACGCAGTATTTT.

The chain has TRBV28 and TRBJ2-1; 12 nucleotides match TRBD2. This CDR3 is built from 16 residues. Germline CDR1 MDHEN, CDR2 SYDVKM. J gave up 8 bases and V 2 bases, and 7 bases lay outside the gene matches. The CDR3 region has the DNA TGTGCCAGCAGTTTAGAGACTAGCGGGAGTAGGGATGAGCAGTTCTTC. Protein sequence: CASSLETSGSRDEQFF.

The gene calls are TRBV5-1 and TRBJ1-4; the D gene is possibly TRBD1 (5 bases). V lost 0 bases to trimming and J lost 4 bases, with 10 bases between them. CDR1 and CDR2 from the germline V gene are SGHRS and YFSETQ. The CDR3 contains 15 residues. In DNA form, the CDR3 reads TGCGCCAGCAGCTTGGAACCAGGGCTTAATGAAAAACTGTTTTTT. Protein product: CASSLEPGLNEKLFF.

The V and J genes are TRBV6-4 and TRBJ1-1; D is unresolved. V was pared by 6 bases and J by 6 bases, with 20 bases between. The CDR3 spans 15 residues. CDR1 is MRHNA and CDR2 is SNTAGT in the germline V gene. The CDR3 bases are TGTGCCAGCAGAGAAAGTGGCGGGGTATGGGCTGAAGCTTTCTTT. Protein: CASRESGGVWAEAFF.

This chain uses TRBV27 with TRBJ2-3; no clear D gene. Trimming stripped 2 bases from V and 2 bases from J, with 11 bases between. This CDR3 is built from 15 residues. Germline CDR1 reads MNHEY; CDR2 reads SMNVEV (reference sequence). DNA of the CDR3: TGTGCCAGCAGTTTAGTCGGGCGGATCACAGATACGCAGTATTTT. This gives the protein CASSLVGRITDTQYF.

V gene TRBV28 combines with J gene TRBJ1-4, with TRBD1 matching over 10 bases. CDR3 length: 15 amino acids. V lost 3 bases and J lost 6; bases outside the gene matches: 4. The germline gives CDR1 MDHEN, CDR2 SYDVKM. CDR3 region: CASSFPGTGDEKLFF. DNA for the CDR3: TGTGCCAGCAGTTTCCCCGGGACAGGGGATGAAAAACTGTTTTTT.

The V and J genes are TRBV6-1 and TRBJ1-5; D is uncertain. This CDR3 is 14 amino acids long. V shed 4 bases and J shed 0 bases, with 7 bases lying between them. The V gene's germline CDR1 is MNHNS and CDR2 SASEGT. The CDR3 region is CASSAQNSNQPQHF. For the CDR3, the DNA is TGTGCCAGCAGTGCCCAAAATAGCAATCAGCCCCAGCATTTT.

The chain joins TRBV12-3 or TRBV12-4 to TRBJ2-2, with D perhaps matching TRBD1 or TRBD2 (5 bases each). This CDR3 has 14 amino acids. Trimming removed 3 bases from V and 5 bases from J, with 10 bases in between. CDR3 in amino acids: CASSFPRETGELFF. CDR3 DNA: TGTGCCAGCAGTTTTCCCAGGGAGACCGGGGAGCTGTTTTTT.

This clonotype showed up just a few times. The chain has TRBV20-1 and TRBJ2-3, with 8 bases matching TRBD1. J gave up 3 bases and V 5 bases, and 10 bases lay outside the gene matches. The CDR3 is 15 amino acids. Per germline, CDR1 DFQATT and CDR2 SNEGSKA (reference sequence). CDR3 in amino acids: CSAPRPDRGTDTQYF. In DNA, the CDR3 is TGCAGTGCTCCCAGACCCGACAGGGGAACAGATACGCAGTATTTT.

The rearrangement links TRBV21-1 to TRBJ2-1; TRBD2, the table's D call, was not compared with the DNA. The assigned J gene may be wrong: the sequence end matches TRBJ2-7 better. TRBV21-1 is designated a pseudogene. This CDR3 spans 16 amino acids. The CDR3 reads CASSKAGLVFSYEQYV. The CDR3, as DNA: TGTGCCAGCAGCAAAGCGGGACTAGTGTTCTCCTACGAGCAGTACGTC.

This chain joins TRBV28 and TRBJ2-5, with TRBD2 matching over 10 bases. Germline V CDR1 and CDR2: MDHEN, SYDVKM. V gave up 3 bases and J gave up 0 bases; unmatched junction bases: 7. The CDR3 is 17 residues long. This chain's CDR3 is CASSLPGLAAYQETQYF. The CDR3 nucleotides are TGTGCCAGCAGTTTGCCCGGACTAGCGGCTTACCAAGAGACCCAGTACTTC.

The CDR3 here is CSAGTDRDQETQYF. The CDR3 coding sequence is TGCAGTGCTGGCACCGACAGGGACCAAGAGACCCAGTACTTC. The chain carries TRBV20-1 and TRBJ2-5; 7 positions agree with TRBD1. Unmatched junction bases numbered 6, after V lost 5 bases and J lost 0 bases. The CDR3 contains 14 residues. The germline CDR1 and CDR2 sequences are DFQATT and SNEGSKA (reference sequence).

This clonotype occurred a few times. The chain has TRBV6-5 and TRBJ2-5, with D maybe TRBD2 (5 bases). V lost 6 bases and J 5 bases, leaving 13 bases between the germline ends. The CDR3 extends over 13 amino acids. CDR1 is MNHEY and CDR2 is SVGAGI in the germline V gene. This CDR3 reads CASSFEGRETQYF. For the CDR3, the DNA is TGTGCCAGCAGCTTTGAGGGTCGGGAGACCCAGTACTTC.

This clonotype was observed a handful of times. This sequence joins TRBV7-7 and TRBJ2-5; 9 bases are a match to TRBD1. J lost 1 base, V lost 5 bases, and 5 bases had no gene match. The CDR3 totals 15 residues. Per germline, CDR1 SSHAT and CDR2 FNYEAQ (reference sequence). CDR3 protein: CASSTDRGSQETQYF. Here the CDR3 DNA reads TGTGCCAGCAGCACGGACAGGGGTAGCCAAGAGACCCAGTACTTC.

In this sample, this clonotype turned up a few times. V and J are TRBV7-2 and TRBJ1-1; D not certain. Germline CDR1 is SGHTA and CDR2 is FQGNSA. The CDR3 contains 15 residues. The V and J ends lost 2 bases and 4 bases respectively, with 14 bases between them. The CDR3 nucleotides read TGTGCCAGCAGCTTAAGTAGGCAGGCCGGCACTGAAGCTTTCTTT. This gives the protein CASSLSRQAGTEAFF.

This rearrangement joins TRBV6-2 or TRBV6-3 to TRBJ2-1; 9 nucleotides match TRBD2. Germline V gives CDR1 MNHEY, CDR2 SVGEGT. CDR3 size: 15 residues. V shed 2 bases and J 5 bases; nucleotides not matched to a gene: 4. CDR3 coding DNA: TGTGCCAGCAGTTACGTGGCTAGCGGGAACAATGAGCAGTTCTTC. Its translation is CASSYVASGNNEQFF.

This clonotype was seen only a few times. The rearrangement uses TRBV14 and TRBJ2-5; perhaps TRBD1 as D (5 bases). The CDR3 runs to 15 residues. V was pared by 0 bases and J by 5 bases, with 13 bases between. Per germline, CDR1 SGHDN and CDR2 FVKESK. The CDR3, as DNA: TGTGCCAGCAGCCAAGATAGAGCCAGGGCGGAGACCCAGTACTTC. Translation gives CASSQDRARAETQYF.

The sample holds a few counts of this clonotype. The chain has TRBV28 and TRBJ2-1; no firm D call. V was trimmed by 5 bases and J by 6 bases, leaving 11 bases between them. From germline, CDR1 is MDHEN and CDR2 SYDVKM. The CDR3 extends over 13 amino acids. The DNA for the CDR3 is TGTGCCAGCAGTATTGAGGTCCGCAATGAGCAGTTCTTC. Its protein product is CASSIEVRNEQFF.

This clonotype has a handful of counts. J is TRBJ1-2 and V is TRBV9; weak D call: TRBD1 (6 bases). Trimming cost V 0 bases and J 6 bases, with 6 bases left between them. CDR3 length: 12 amino acids. CDR1 and CDR2 (germline): SGDLS, YYNGEE. The CDR3 DNA is TGTGCCAGCAGCGTAGCAGGGGATGGCTACACCTTC. This gives the protein CASSVAGDGYTF.

In this sample, this clonotype turned up a few times. The CDR3 DNA follows: TGTGCCAGCAGTTACTCTAGACAGGAAAAGTATGGCTACACCTTC. This encodes CASSYSRQEKYGYTF. The V call is TRBV6-5, the J call TRBJ1-2; TRBD1 might be the D (6 bases). CDR1 MNHEY and CDR2 SVGAGI come from the germline V gene. Trimming shortened V by 0 bases and J by 5 bases, and 13 bases separated the two germline ends. This CDR3 is 15 amino acids long.

This chain links TRBV19 with TRBJ1-4, with D uncertain. V was clipped by 4 bases and J by 7 bases, with 10 bases between them. The CDR3 is made up of 13 amino acids. Looked up from germline, CDR1 is LNHDA and CDR2 is SQIVND (reference sequence). Here the CDR3 DNA reads TGTGCCAGTAGTACCCGACCAGGTGAAAAACTGTTTTTT. This codes for CASSTRPGEKLFF.

The rearrangement links TRBV7-9 to TRBJ1-1; D remains ambiguous. The CDR3 is 14 amino acids. The germline V gene encodes CDR1 SEHNR and CDR2 FQNEAQ (reference sequence). V lost 1 base to trimming and J lost 1 base, with 7 bases between them. This CDR3 reads CASSLGTQNTEAFF. The DNA for the CDR3 is TGTGCCAGCAGCTTAGGTACTCAGAACACTGAAGCTTTCTTT.

This clonotype was seen a few times. J is TRBJ2-7 and V is TRBV7-2; 9 bases map to TRBD2. Germline CDR1 reads SGHTA; CDR2 reads FQGNSA. The junction had 5 bases not matched to a gene; V was cut back by 3 bases and J by 2 bases. This CDR3 has 15 amino acids. The DNA of the CDR3 is TGTGCCAGCAGCTTTCGTAGCGGGGGTACCTACGAGCAGTACTTC. As protein: CASSFRSGGTYEQYF.